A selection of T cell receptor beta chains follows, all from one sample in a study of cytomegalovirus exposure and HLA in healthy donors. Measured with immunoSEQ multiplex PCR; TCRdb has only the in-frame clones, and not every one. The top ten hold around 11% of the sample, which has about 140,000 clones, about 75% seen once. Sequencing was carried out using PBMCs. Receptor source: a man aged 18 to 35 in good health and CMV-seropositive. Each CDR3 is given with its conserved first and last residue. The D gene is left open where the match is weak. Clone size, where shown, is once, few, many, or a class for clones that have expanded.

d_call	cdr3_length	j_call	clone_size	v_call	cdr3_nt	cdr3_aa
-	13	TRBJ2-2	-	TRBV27	TGTGCCAGCAGTTTAAGGGGGACCGGGGAGCTGTTTTTT	CASSLRGTGELFF
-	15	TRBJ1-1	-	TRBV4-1	TGCGCCAGCAGCCAAGAACTGAGGGCGCGGACTGAAGCTTTCTTT	CASSQELRARTEAFF
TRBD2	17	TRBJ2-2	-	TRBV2	TGTGCCAGCAGTTACCGGCGGACTAGCGGTGCCACCGGGGAGCTGTTTTTT	CASSYRRTSGATGELFF
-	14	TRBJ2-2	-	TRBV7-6	TGTGCCAGCAGCTTAGCCGGAGCTACCGGGGAGCTGTTTTTT	CASSLAGATGELFF
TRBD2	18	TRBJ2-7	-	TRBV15	TGTGCCACCAGCCCAGGGCTGGGACTAGCGGGAGAGTACTACGAGCAGTACTTC	CATSPGLGLAGEYYEQYF
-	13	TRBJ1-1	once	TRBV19	TGTGCCAGTACGACAGTTGAGAACACTGAAGCTTTCTTT	CASTTVENTEAFF
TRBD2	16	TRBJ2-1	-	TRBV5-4	TGTGCCAGCAGCCAATATGGGGCTAGCGGGAGTAGAGAGCAGTTCTTC	CASSQYGASGSREQFF
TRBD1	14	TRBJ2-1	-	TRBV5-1	TGCGCCAGCGGAAAGACAGGGGGGGACAATGAGCAGTTCTTC	CASGKTGGDNEQFF
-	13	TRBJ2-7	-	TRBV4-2	TGTGCCAGCAGCCTAGGTAGGGGCGACGAGCAGTACTTC	CASSLGRGDEQYF
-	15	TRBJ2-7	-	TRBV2	TGTGCCAGCAGTCTCCGGGACACCAGCTCCTACGAGCAGTACTTC	CASSLRDTSSYEQYF
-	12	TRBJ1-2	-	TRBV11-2	TGTGCCAGCAGCTTGGGGCTTTATGGCTACACCTTC	CASSLGLYGYTF
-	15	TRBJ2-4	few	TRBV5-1	TGCGCCAGCAGCTCCGTCAGCGGAACCAAAAACATTCAGTACTTC	CASSSVSGTKNIQYF
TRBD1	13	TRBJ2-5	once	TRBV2	TGTGCCAGCAGTTGGGACAGCCAAGAGACCCAGTACTTC	CASSWDSQETQYF
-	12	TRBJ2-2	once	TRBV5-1	TGCGCCAGCAGCTCAAACACCGGGGAGCTGTTTTTT	CASSSNTGELFF
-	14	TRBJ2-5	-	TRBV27	TGTGCCAGCAGTTTATCCGAGGGTGTCGAGACCCAGTACTTC	CASSLSEGVETQYF
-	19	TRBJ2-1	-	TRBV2	TGTGCCAGCCAACTTTCGGTAGCAGAATCAGCAAGCTCCTACAATGAGCAGTTCTTC	CASQLSVAESASSYNEQFF
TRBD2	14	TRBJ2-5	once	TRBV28	TGTGCCAGCAGTCTCACTAGCGGTGGGGGGACCCAGTACTTC	CASSLTSGGGTQYF
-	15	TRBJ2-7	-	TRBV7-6	TGTGCCAGCAGCGACCGGGAACGGACAGACTACGAGCAGTACTTC	CASSDRERTDYEQYF
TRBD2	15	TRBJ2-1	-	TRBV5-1	TGCGCCAGCTCTCGGCGGGGGGATGCCGGCAATGAGCAGTTCTTC	CASSRRGDAGNEQFF
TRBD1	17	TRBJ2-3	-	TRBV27	TGTGCCAGCAGTGCATACTTCCGGGACAGGCGTGCAGATACGCAGTATTTT	CASSAYFRDRRADTQYF
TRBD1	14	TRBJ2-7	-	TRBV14	TGTGCCAGCAGCGGGGGACAGGGTTTGCGCGAGCAGTACTTC	CASSGGQGLREQYF
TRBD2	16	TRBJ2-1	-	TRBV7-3	TGTGCCAGCAGCTTAAGGGGCGGGAGGAATTACAATGAGCAGTTCTTC	CASSLRGGRNYNEQFF
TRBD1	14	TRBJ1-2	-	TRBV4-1	TGCGCCAGCAGCCAAGGGACAGGAATCTATGGCTACACCTTC	CASSQGTGIYGYTF
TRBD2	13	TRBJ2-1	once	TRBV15	TGTGCCACCGCGGGGGGACAAAACAATGAGCAGTTCTTC	CATAGGQNNEQFF
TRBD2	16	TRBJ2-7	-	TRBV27	TGTGCCAGCCGAGGAATGGGGCTAGCGGGAGTCAACGAGCAGTACTTC	CASRGMGLAGVNEQYF
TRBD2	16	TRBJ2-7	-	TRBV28	TGTGCCAGCAGTTTGACGGGGGGTCCTCAAGTTGGCGAGCAGTACTTC	CASSLTGGPQVGEQYF
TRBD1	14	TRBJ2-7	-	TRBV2	TGTGCCAGCAGTGGGGACAGGGGGGGCTACGAGCAGTACTTC	CASSGDRGGYEQYF
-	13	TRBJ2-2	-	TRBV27	TGTGCCACCCAAGACAGGAACACCGGGGAGCTGTTTTTT	CATQDRNTGELFF
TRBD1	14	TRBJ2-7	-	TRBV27	TGTGCCAGCAGTGTGACAGGGTCAGCCTACGAGCAGTACTTC	CASSVTGSAYEQYF
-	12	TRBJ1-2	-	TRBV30	TGTGCCGGTGTGGGAGGGTATCATGGCTACACCTTC	CAGVGGYHGYTF
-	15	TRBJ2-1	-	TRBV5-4	TGTGCCAGCAGCTTGGCCCTGGGGACTGGGAATGAGCAGTTCTTC	CASSLALGTGNEQFF
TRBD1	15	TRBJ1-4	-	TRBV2	TGTGCCAGCAGTGGACAGGGTATAGCTAATGAAAAACTGTTTTTT	CASSGQGIANEKLFF
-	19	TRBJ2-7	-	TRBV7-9	TGTGCCAGCAGCTCCCTACCCCGAGAAGCGGGTTTCGGCTCGGGCGAGCAGTACTTC	CASSSLPREAGFGSGEQYF
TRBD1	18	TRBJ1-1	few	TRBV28	TGTGCCAGCAGTCGATCCGCCGGAAGCTGGGCCGGGACAGGGGTCGCTTTCTTT	CASSRSAGSWAGTGVAFF
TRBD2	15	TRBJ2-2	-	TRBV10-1	TGCGCCAGCAGTCCGGACCTAGCGGGCACCGGGGAGCTGTTTTTT	CASSPDLAGTGELFF
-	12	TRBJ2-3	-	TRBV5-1	TGCGCCAGCAGCTTTAACACAGATACGCAGTATTTT	CASSFNTDTQYF
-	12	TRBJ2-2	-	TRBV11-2	TGTGCCAGCAGCTCCCGGACCGGGGAGCTGTTTTTT	CASSSRTGELFF
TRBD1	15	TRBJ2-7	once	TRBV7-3	TGTGCCAGCAGCTTAACCCGAGGACAGGCCTACGAGCAGTACTTC	CASSLTRGQAYEQYF
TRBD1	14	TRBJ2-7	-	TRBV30	TGTGCCTGGAGTGGGGACAGAGCCTCCTACGAGCAGTACTTC	CAWSGDRASYEQYF
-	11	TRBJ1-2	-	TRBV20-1	TGCAGTGCTAGAGTAGTTAATGGCTACACCTTC	CSARVVNGYTF
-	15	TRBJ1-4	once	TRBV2	TGTGCCAGCAGCTTTCGCTCGGGTGCGCGTGAAAAACTGTTTTTT	CASSFRSGAREKLFF
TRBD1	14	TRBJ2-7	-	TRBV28	TGTGCCAGCAGTTTGACAGGGGGAGCGGGGGAGCAGTACTTC	CASSLTGGAGEQYF
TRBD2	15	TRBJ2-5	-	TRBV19	TGTGCCAGTAGCCCCCTCAGCGGGGGTCAAGAGACCCAGTACTTC	CASSPLSGGQETQYF
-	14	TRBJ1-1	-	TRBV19	TGTGCCAGTAGTGTACAGGGCGTGAGAACTGAAGCTTTCTTT	CASSVQGVRTEAFF